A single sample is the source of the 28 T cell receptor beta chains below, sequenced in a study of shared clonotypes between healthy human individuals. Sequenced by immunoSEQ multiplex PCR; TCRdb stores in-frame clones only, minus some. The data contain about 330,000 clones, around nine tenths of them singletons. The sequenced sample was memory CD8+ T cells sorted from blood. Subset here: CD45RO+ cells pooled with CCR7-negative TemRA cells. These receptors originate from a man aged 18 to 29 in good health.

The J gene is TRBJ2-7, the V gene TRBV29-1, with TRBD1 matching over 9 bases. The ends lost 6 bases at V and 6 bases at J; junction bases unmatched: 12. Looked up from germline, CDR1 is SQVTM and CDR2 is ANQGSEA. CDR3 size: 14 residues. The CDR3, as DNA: TGCAGCGTAGAACAGGGGACAGGGAGATCCGAGCAGTACTTC. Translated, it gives CSVEQGTGRSEQYF.

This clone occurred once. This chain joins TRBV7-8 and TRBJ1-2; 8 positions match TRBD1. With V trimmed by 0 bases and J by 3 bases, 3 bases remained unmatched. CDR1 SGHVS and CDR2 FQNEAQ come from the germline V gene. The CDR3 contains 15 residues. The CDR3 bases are TGTGCCAGCAGCTTAGCACCGACAGGGGACTATGGCTACACCTTC. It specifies CASSLAPTGDYGYTF.

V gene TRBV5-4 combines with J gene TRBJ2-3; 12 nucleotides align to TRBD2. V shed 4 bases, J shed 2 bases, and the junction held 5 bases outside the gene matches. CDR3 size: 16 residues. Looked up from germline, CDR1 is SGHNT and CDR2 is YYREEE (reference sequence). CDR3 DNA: TGTGCCAGCAGCCCTACTAGCGGGGGGCTCACAGATACGCAGTATTTT. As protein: CASSPTSGGLTDTQYF.

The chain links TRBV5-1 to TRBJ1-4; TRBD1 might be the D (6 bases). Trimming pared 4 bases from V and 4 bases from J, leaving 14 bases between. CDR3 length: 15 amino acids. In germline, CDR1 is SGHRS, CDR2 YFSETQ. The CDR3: CASSGEPGVNEKLFF. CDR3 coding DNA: TGCGCCAGCAGCGGGGAGCCAGGGGTTAATGAAAAACTGTTTTTT.

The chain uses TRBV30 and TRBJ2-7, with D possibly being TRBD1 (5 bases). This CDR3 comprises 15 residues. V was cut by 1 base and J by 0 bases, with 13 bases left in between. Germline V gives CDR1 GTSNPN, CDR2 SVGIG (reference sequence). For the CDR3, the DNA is TGTGCCTGGAGTGCTATCGGACACCGCTCCTACGAGCAGTACTTC. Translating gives CAWSAIGHRSYEQYF.

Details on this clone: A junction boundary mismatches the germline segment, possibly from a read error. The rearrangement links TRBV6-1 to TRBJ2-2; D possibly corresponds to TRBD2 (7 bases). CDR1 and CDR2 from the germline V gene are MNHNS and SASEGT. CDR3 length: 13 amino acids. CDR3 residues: CASTPYGEGGLFF. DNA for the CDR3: TGTGCCAGCACCCCTTATGGGGAGGGGGGGCTGTTTTTT.

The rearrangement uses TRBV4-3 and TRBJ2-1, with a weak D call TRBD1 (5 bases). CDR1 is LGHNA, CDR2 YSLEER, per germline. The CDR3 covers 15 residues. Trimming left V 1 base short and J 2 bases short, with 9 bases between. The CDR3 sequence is CASSQGDSTYNEQFF. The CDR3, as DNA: TGCGCCAGCAGCCAAGGCGACAGTACCTACAATGAGCAGTTCTTC.

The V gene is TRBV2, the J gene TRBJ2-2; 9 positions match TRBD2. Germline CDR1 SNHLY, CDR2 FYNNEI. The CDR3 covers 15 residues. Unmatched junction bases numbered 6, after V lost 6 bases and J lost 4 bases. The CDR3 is CASRGGLASTGELFF. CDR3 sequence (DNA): TGTGCCAGCAGGGGGGGACTAGCTAGCACCGGGGAGCTGTTTTTT.

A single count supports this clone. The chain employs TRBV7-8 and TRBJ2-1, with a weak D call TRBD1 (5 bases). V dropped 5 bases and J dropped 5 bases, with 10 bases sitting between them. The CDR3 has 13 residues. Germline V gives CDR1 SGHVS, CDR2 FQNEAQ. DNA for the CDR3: TGTGCCAGCAGCCCCTTGGGGCACAATGAGCAGTTCTTC. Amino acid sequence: CASSPLGHNEQFF.

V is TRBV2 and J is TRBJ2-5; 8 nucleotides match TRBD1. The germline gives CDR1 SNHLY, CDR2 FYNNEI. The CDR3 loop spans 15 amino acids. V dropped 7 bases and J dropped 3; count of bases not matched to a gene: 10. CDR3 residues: CASMGFSGQEETQYF. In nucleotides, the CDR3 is TGTGCCAGCATGGGTTTCTCGGGACAGGAAGAGACCCAGTACTTC.

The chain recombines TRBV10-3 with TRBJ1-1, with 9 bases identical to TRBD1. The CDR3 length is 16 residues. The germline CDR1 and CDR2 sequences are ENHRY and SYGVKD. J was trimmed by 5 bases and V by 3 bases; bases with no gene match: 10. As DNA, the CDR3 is TGTGCCATCAGTGAAAAGATGGACAGGGGTGTGACTGAAGCTTTCTTT. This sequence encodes CAISEKMDRGVTEAFF.

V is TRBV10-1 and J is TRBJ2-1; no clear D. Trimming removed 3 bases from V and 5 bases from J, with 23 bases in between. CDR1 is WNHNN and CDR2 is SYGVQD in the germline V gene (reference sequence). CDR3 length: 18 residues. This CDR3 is CASSEVVFGSPKHNEQFF. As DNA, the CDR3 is TGCGCCAGCAGTGAAGTGGTTTTTGGAAGTCCAAAACACAATGAGCAGTTCTTC.

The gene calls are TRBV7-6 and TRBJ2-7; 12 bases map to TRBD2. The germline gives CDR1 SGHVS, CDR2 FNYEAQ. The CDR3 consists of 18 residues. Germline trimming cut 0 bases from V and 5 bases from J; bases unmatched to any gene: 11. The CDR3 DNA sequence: TGTGCCAGCAGCTTAGCGCATAGTGCTAGCGGGAGGGGAAACGAGCAGTACTTC. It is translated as CASSLAHSASGRGNEQYF. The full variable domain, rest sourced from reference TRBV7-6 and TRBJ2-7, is GAGVSQSPRYKVTKRGQDVALRCDPISGHVSLYWYRQALGQGPEFLTYFNYEAQQDKSGLPNDRFSAERPEGSISTLTIQRTEQRDSAMYRCASSLAHSASGRGNEQYFGPGTRLTVT.

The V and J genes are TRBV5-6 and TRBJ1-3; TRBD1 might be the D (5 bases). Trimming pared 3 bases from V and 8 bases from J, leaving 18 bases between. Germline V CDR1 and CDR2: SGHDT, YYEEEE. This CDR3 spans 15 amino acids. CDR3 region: CASSSGQSLIYTIYF. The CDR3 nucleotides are TGTGCCAGCAGCTCAGGACAAAGCCTGATCTACACCATATATTTT.

The CDR3 reads CASSSTGTGKHEQYF. CDR3 coding DNA: TGTGCCAGCAGCTCAACCGGGACAGGGAAGCACGAGCAGTACTTC. This chain links TRBV7-9 with TRBJ2-7; 9 bases are shared with TRBD1. Trimming took 4 bases from V and 5 from J; bases not matched to a gene: 9. CDR1 and CDR2 (germline): SEHNR, FQNEAQ (reference sequence). This CDR3 region has 15 residues.

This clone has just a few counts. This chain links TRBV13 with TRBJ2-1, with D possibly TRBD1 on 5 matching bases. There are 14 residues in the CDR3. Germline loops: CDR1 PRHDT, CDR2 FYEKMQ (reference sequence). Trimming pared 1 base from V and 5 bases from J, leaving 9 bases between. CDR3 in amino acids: CASSLEGADNEQFF. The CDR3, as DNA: TGTGCCAGCAGCTTAGAAGGGGCTGACAATGAGCAGTTCTTC.

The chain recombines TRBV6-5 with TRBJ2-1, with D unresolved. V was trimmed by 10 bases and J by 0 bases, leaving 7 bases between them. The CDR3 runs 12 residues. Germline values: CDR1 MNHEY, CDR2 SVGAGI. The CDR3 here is CATGRSYNEQFF. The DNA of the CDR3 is TGTGCCACCGGTCGCTCCTACAATGAGCAGTTCTTC.

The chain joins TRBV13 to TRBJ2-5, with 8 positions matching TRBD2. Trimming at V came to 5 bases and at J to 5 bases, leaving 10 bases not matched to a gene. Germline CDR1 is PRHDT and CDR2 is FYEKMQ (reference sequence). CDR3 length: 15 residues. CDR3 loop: CASSQTTAGVETQYF. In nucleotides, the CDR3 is TGTGCCAGCAGCCAAACTACAGCGGGAGTCGAGACCCAGTACTTC. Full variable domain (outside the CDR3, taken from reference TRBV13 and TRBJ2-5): AAGVIQSPRHLIKEKRETATLKCYPIPRHDTVYWYQQGPGQDPQFLISFYEKMQSDKGSIPDRFSAQQFSDYHSELNMSSLELGDSALYFCASSQTTAGVETQYFGPGTRLLVL.

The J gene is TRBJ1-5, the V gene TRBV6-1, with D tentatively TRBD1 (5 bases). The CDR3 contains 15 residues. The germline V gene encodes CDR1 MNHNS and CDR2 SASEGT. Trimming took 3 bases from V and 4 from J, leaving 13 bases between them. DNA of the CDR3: TGTGCCAGCAGTGAGCACGGGACTCTGAATCAGCCCCAGCATTTT. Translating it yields CASSEHGTLNQPQHF.

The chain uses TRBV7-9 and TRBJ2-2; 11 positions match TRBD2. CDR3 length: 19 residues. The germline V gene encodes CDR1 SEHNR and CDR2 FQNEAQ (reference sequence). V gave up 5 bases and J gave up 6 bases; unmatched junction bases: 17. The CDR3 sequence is CASSPTRGTSGIGAGELFF. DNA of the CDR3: TGTGCCAGCAGCCCAACACGTGGGACTAGCGGTATTGGGGCCGGGGAGCTGTTTTTT.

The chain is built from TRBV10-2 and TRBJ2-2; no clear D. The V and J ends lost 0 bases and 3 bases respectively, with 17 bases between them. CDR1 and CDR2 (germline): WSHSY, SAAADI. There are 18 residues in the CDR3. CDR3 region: CASSESLGQASYTGELFF. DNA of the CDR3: TGCGCCAGCAGTGAGTCTCTTGGGCAGGCCTCTTACACCGGGGAGCTGTTTTTT.

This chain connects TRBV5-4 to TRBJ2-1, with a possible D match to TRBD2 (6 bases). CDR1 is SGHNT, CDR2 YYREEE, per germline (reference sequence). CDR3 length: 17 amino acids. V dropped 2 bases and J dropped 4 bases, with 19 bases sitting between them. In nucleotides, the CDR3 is TGTGCCAGCAGCTTCGTGCTTTCGAGACTAGGATACAATGAGCAGTTCTTC. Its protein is CASSFVLSRLGYNEQFF.

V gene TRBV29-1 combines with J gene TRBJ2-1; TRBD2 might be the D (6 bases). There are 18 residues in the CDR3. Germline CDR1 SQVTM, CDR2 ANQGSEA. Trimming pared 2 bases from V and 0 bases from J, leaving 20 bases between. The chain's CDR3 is CSVEWVIAAYGSYNEQFF. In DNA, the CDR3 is TGCAGCGTTGAATGGGTGATAGCGGCTTACGGCTCCTACAATGAGCAGTTCTTC.

The CDR3 reads CASSLFKAYNSPLHF. In nucleotides, the CDR3 is TGTGCCAGCAGTTTATTCAAGGCCTATAATTCACCCCTCCACTTT. The V call is TRBV27, the J call TRBJ1-6; D call uncertain. Trimming took off 1 base at V and 2 bases at J, with 6 bases between the two ends. The CDR3 loop spans 15 amino acids. Germline V gene sequence: CDR1 MNHEY, CDR2 SMNVEV (reference sequence).

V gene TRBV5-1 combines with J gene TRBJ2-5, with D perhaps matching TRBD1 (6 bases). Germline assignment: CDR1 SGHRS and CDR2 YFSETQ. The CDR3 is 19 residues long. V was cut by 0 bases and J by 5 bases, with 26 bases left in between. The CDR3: CASSLAVGTGKWLYETQYF. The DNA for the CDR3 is TGCGCCAGCAGCTTGGCCGTGGGAACAGGGAAATGGCTTTATGAGACCCAGTACTTC.

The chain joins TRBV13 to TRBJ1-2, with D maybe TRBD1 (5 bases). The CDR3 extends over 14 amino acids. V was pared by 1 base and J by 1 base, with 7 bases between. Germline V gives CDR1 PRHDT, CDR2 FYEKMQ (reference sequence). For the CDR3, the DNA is TGTGCCAGCAGCTTAGCACAGGATAACTATGGCTACACCTTC. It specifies CASSLAQDNYGYTF.

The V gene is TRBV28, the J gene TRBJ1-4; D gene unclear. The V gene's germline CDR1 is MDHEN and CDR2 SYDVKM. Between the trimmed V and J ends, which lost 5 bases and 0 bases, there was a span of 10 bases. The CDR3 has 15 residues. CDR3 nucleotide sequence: TGTGCCAGCAGTCCCAATATGCCAACTAATGAAAAACTGTTTTTT. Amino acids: CASSPNMPTNEKLFF.

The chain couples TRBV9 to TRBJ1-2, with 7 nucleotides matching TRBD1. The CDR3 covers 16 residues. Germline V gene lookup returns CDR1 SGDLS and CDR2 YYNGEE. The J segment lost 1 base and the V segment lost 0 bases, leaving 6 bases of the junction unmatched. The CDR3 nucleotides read TGTGCCAGCAGCGTAGGAGGGGACAGAAATAACTATGGCTACACCTTC. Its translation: CASSVGGDRNNYGYTF.